This T cell receptor beta chain was sequenced during a study of T cell repertoires in cytomegalovirus infection. With respect to this clonotype: As yet, its antigen is unknown.

This CDR3 contains 15 residues. V gave up 8 bases and J gave up 4 bases; unmatched junction bases: 10. Germline CDR1 reads MNHEY; CDR2 reads SMNVEV (reference sequence). Each CDR3 protein is one row after TCRdb ran MiXCR on the reads. The top ten hold roughly two thirds of the sample, which has about 71,000 distinct CDR3 sequences, 20% to 25% seen once. The chain carries TRBV27 and TRBJ1-5; TRBD1 matches at 8 bases. This specimen was CD8+ T cells from cultured PBMCs, taken from culture after CMV antigen stimulation. This TCR derives from a human donor in good health (CMV status not recorded). Some clones in this sample may be carry-over from other donors' samples. CDR3 residues: CASVPRQGSNQPQHF. The CDR3 DNA reads as TGTGCCAGCGTCCCGAGACAGGGGTCTAATCAGCCCCAGCATTTT.